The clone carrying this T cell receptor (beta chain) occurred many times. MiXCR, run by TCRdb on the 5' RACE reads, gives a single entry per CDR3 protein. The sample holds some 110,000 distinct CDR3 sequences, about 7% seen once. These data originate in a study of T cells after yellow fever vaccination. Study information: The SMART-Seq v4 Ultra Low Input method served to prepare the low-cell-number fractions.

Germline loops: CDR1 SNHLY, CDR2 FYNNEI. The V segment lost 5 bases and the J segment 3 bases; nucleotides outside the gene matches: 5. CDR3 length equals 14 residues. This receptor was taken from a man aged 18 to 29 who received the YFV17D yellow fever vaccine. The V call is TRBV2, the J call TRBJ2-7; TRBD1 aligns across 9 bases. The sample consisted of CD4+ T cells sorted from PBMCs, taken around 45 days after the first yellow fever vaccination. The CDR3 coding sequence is TGTGCCAGCAGTCCCGGGACAGGGCTCTACGAGCAGTACGTC. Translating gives CASSPGTGLYEQYV.